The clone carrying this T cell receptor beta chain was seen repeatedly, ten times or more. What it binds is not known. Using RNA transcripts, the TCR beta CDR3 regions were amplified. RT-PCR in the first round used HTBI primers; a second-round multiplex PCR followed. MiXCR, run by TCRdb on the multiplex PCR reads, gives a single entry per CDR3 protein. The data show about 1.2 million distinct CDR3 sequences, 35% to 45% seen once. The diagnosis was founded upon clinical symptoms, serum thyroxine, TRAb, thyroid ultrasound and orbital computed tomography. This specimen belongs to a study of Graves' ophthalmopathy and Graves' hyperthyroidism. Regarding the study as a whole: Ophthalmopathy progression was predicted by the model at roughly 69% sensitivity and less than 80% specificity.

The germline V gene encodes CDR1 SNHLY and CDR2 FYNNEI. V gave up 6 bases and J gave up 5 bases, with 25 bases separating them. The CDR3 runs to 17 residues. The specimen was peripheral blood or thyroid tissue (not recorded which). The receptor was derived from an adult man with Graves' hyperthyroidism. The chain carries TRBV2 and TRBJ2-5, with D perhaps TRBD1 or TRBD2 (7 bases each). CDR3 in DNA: TGTGCCAGCAGGCCTATAGCAGGGGGGGGGCCCTCGGAGACCCAGTACTTC. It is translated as CASRPIAGGGPSETQYF.